The 5 T cell receptor beta chains reported below all come from one sample, sequenced in a study of blood T cell repertoires in COVID-19. The repertoire was sequenced with immunoSEQ multiplex PCR; TCRdb's copy has only in-frame clones and lacks some. The repertoire includes 150,000 to 170,000 clones, approximately 86% of them detected once, and 0.63% sits in the top ten. The sample consisted of peripheral blood. The receptors stem from a man aged 55 to 69 with COVID-19, enrolled during active disease.

This clone was observed once. The chain couples TRBV6-5 to TRBJ2-5; 10 bases line up with TRBD1. The V segment lost 5 bases and the J segment 5 bases; nucleotides outside the gene matches: 8. The CDR3 runs to 15 residues. Germline lookup yields CDR1 MNHEY and CDR2 SVGAGI. Here the CDR3 reads CASSPTRTGGETQYF. CDR3 nucleotides: TGTGCCAGCAGTCCTACTCGGACAGGGGGGGAGACCCAGTACTTC.

A word on this clone: An end of the junction differs from the germline gene, which may be a read error. The chain is built from TRBV6-6 and TRBJ1-5; D uncertain. Germline V lookup: CDR1 MNHNY, CDR2 SVGAGI (reference sequence). The CDR3 length is 13 residues. This CDR3 reads CASSNSPDQPQHF. CDR3 coding DNA: TGTGCCAGCAGTAACTCCCCGGATCAGCCCCAGCATTTT.

This clone has only a few counts. This chain uses TRBV6-5 with TRBJ1-1; D possibly corresponds to TRBD1 (5 bases). Germline loops: CDR1 MNHEY, CDR2 SVGAGI. Trimming cost V 3 bases and J 5 bases, with 10 bases left between them. The CDR3 is made up of 13 amino acids. CDR3 loop: CASSYRGVTEAFF. CDR3 coding DNA: TGTGCCAGCAGTTATCGGGGGGTTACTGAAGCTTTCTTT.

Regarding this clone: Other DNA sequences in this specimen translate into the identical CDR3. This chain connects TRBV7-3 to TRBJ1-1; maybe TRBD1 (6 bases). Per the germline V gene, CDR1 is SGHTA and CDR2 is FQGTGA. Trimming cost V 5 bases and J 0 bases, with 7 bases left between them. This CDR3 has 13 amino acids. CDR3 in amino acids: CASSAGVNTEAFF. The CDR3 region has the DNA TGTGCCAGCAGCGCAGGGGTGAACACTGAAGCTTTCTTT.

As DNA, the CDR3 is TGTGCCATCAGTGTCCGGGATCCGGCCACGGAGCAGTACTTC. As protein: CAISVRDPATEQYF. The chain uses TRBV10-3 and TRBJ2-7; weak D call: TRBD2 (5 bases). The V end was cut by 4 bases, the J end by 7 bases, with 17 bases between. Germline loops: CDR1 ENHRY, CDR2 SYGVKD. This CDR3 contains 14 residues.